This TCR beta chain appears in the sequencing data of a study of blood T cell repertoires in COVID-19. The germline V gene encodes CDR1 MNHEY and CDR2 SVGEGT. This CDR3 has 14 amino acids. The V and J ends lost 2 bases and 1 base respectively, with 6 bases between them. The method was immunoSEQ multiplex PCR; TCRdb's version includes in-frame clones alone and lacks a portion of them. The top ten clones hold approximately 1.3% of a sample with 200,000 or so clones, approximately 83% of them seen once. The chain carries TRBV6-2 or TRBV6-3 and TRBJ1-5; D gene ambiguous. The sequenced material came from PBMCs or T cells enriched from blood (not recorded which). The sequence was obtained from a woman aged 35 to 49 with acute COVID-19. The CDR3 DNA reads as TGTGCCAGCAGTTACCCATTGAGCAATCAGCCCCAGCATTTT. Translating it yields CASSYPLSNQPQHF.